Shown below are 27 T cell receptor beta chains from a single sample sequenced in a study of control samples from healthy donors and cancer patients. The assay was immunoSEQ multiplex PCR, and TCRdb's table has in-frame clones only and misses some. The data contain about 190,000 clones, about 90% of them singletons. The sample consisted of blood. The receptors stem from a man aged 30 to 39 in good health.

The V call is TRBV13, the J call TRBJ2-3; D unresolved. Looked up from germline, CDR1 is PRHDT and CDR2 is FYEKMQ (reference sequence). This CDR3 region has 16 residues. The ends were cut back, 5 bases at V and 5 bases at J, with 20 bases in the middle. The CDR3, as DNA: TGTGCCAGCAGCCCCTCGACCCAAGGGTATAGAGATACGCAGTATTTT. Amino acid sequence: CASSPSTQGYRDTQYF.

This chain links TRBV28 with TRBJ1-5, with D unclear. CDR1 is MDHEN, CDR2 SYDVKM, per germline. CDR3 length: 14 residues. Trimming cost V 1 base and J 4 bases, with 8 bases left between them. CDR3 residues: CASSLYGDNQPQHF. The CDR3 bases are TGTGCCAGCAGTTTATACGGGGATAATCAGCCCCAGCATTTT.

The chain employs TRBV3-1 (or the pseudogene TRBV3-2) and TRBJ2-7, with a tentative D call TRBD1 (5 bases). CDR3 length: 16 residues. Germline V gives CDR1 LGHDT, CDR2 YNNKEL (reference sequence). The germline V and J ends were trimmed by 1 base and 4 bases, with 17 bases remaining between them. The CDR3 loop reads CASSQGYPGLGYEQYF. CDR3 nucleotides: TGTGCCAGCAGCCAAGGGTACCCAGGGTTAGGATACGAGCAGTACTTC.

This clone was seen once. The V and J genes are TRBV7-2 and TRBJ1-6; D gene uncertain. The CDR3 covers 15 residues. CDR1 is SGHTA and CDR2 is FQGNSA in the germline V gene. Trimming shortened V by 5 bases and J by 9 bases, and 17 bases separated the two germline ends. In nucleotides, the CDR3 is TGTGCCAGCAGCCCCAGGATAGGGCTGGGTTCACCCCTCCACTTT. Translated: CASSPRIGLGSPLHF.

Turning to this clone: At one end the junction does not follow the germline gene, possibly because of a read error. The chain couples TRBV5-4 to TRBJ2-7; the D is unclear. CDR1 and CDR2 from the germline V gene are SGHNT and YYREEE (reference sequence). The CDR3 has 13 amino acids. CDR3 loop: CASSLESGSIPNF. The CDR3 coding sequence is TGTGCCAGCAGCTTGGAGTCGGGCAGCATACCAAACTTC.

The chain links TRBV1 to TRBJ2-1. TRBV1 is an annotated pseudogene. The CDR3 sequence is 16 residues long. In DNA form, the CDR3 reads TGCACCAGCAGCCAATATATTTGGGTCTCCTACAATGAGCAGTTCTTC. Translated: CTSSQYIWVSYNEQFF.

The CDR3 DNA follows: TGTGCCAGCACCCGTAGTCCTAGCGAAAAACTGTTTTTT. This gives the protein CASTRSPSEKLFF. The chain combines TRBV25-1 with TRBJ1-4; D is unresolved. The V gene lost 7 bases and the J gene lost 8 bases, with 14 bases spanning the gap. CDR1 is MGHDK, CDR2 SYGVNS, per germline. CDR3 length: 13 residues.

A word on this clone: Other DNA sequences in this specimen translate into the identical CDR3. The gene calls are TRBV4-1 and TRBJ1-4; D uncertain. The CDR3 extends over 12 amino acids. Per germline, CDR1 MGHRA and CDR2 YSYEKL. The V end was cut by 1 base, the J end by 7 bases, with 4 bases between. CDR3 residues: CASSQVGEKLFF. The CDR3 DNA follows: TGCGCCAGCAGCCAAGTTGGTGAAAAACTGTTTTTT.

The chain employs TRBV6-1 and TRBJ1-5, with a weak D call TRBD1 (5 bases). The CDR3 runs 14 residues. Germline CDR1 reads MNHNS; CDR2 reads SASEGT. Trimming stripped 1 base from V and 4 bases from J, with 8 bases between. This chain's CDR3 is CASSEGGTNQPQHF. DNA of the CDR3: TGTGCCAGCAGTGAAGGGGGGACTAATCAGCCCCAGCATTTT.

The chain couples TRBV27 to TRBJ1-2; TRBD1 matches 11 bases. In germline, CDR1 is MNHEY, CDR2 SMNVEV (reference sequence). The CDR3 spans 14 residues. The trim removed 5 bases at V and 8 bases at J, leaving 7 bases unmatched. The CDR3 DNA reads TGTGCCAGCAGTCCGAGGGACAGGGGGAACGGCTACACCTTC. Translating gives CASSPRDRGNGYTF.

The V call is TRBV5-6, the J call TRBJ2-3, with 8 bases lining up with TRBD2. V lost 4 bases and J lost 1; bases outside the gene matches: 8. Per the germline V gene, CDR1 is SGHDT and CDR2 is YYEEEE. The CDR3 sequence is 16 residues long. The CDR3 DNA follows: TGTGCCAGCAGCGCCCGCCCGCGGGGGGGCACAGATACGCAGTATTTT. Translating it yields CASSARPRGGTDTQYF.

The rearrangement joins TRBV27 to TRBJ1-2, with 8 bases identical to TRBD1. V lost 6 bases, J lost 2 bases, and 5 bases stayed unmatched. Per the germline V gene, CDR1 is MNHEY and CDR2 is SMNVEV (reference sequence). CDR3 length equals 14 residues. The DNA of the CDR3 is TGTGCCAGCAGAGGGACAGGCTTAAACTATGGCTACACCTTC. It yields the protein CASRGTGLNYGYTF.

V is TRBV5-1 and J is TRBJ2-7; 8 nucleotides match TRBD1. Germline V gene sequence: CDR1 SGHRS, CDR2 YFSETQ. Germline trimming cut 5 bases from V and 4 bases from J; bases unmatched to any gene: 11. The CDR3 totals 15 residues. CDR3 bases: TGCGCCAGCAGTTACACCCGAGGACAGGGTTACGAGCAGTACTTC. Protein: CASSYTRGQGYEQYF.

This clone was observed a handful of times. The chain employs TRBV5-5 and TRBJ1-2; D might be TRBD1 (5 bases). This CDR3 has 13 amino acids. The ends were cut back, 0 bases at V and 7 bases at J, with 10 bases in the middle. Germline V gives CDR1 SGHKS, CDR2 YYEKEE (reference sequence). The CDR3 region is CASSLGLGVGYTF. The CDR3 region has the DNA TGTGCCAGCAGCTTGGGATTAGGGGTTGGCTACACCTTC.

V gene TRBV11-2 combines with J gene TRBJ2-3; D possibly corresponds to TRBD1 (6 bases). Germline V lookup: CDR1 SGHAT, CDR2 FQNNGV. V lost 2 bases to trimming and J lost 5 bases, with 11 bases between them. There are 14 residues in the CDR3. As DNA, the CDR3 is TGTGCCAGCAGCTTATTCTCCAGGGGAGATACGCAGTATTTT. Amino acid sequence: CASSLFSRGDTQYF.

This chain uses TRBV19 with TRBJ2-1, with D hard to call. Trimming took 3 bases from V and 0 from J, leaving 24 bases between them. Germline assignment: CDR1 LNHDA and CDR2 SQIVND (reference sequence). CDR3 length: 20 amino acids. CDR3 DNA: TGTGCCAGTAGTATGGTGAACCGAGGCCCAAATGTTCGCTCCTACAATGAGCAGTTCTTC. Residues: CASSMVNRGPNVRSYNEQFF.

This chain joins TRBV5-1 and TRBJ1-1, with unresolved D. Trimming cost V 2 bases and J 8 bases, with 7 bases left between them. Germline CDR1 reads SGHRS; CDR2 reads YFSETQ. The CDR3 contains 11 residues. The CDR3 reads CASSFGQEAFF. The CDR3 nucleotides are TGCGCCAGCAGCTTTGGCCAGGAAGCTTTCTTT. The full variable domain, rest sourced from reference TRBV5-1 and TRBJ1-1, is KAGVTQTPRYLIKTRGQQVTLSCSPISGHRSVSWYQQTPGQGLQFLFEYFSETQRNKGNFPGRFSGRQFSNSRSEMNVSTLELGDSALYLCASSFGQEAFFGQGTRLTVV.

This chain links TRBV7-6 with TRBJ2-2, with D perhaps being TRBD1 or TRBD2 (6 bases each). Deletions cut 5 bases from V and 4 bases from J, with 17 bases between. CDR3 length: 16 residues. Per the germline V gene, CDR1 is SGHVS and CDR2 is FNYEAQ. Written as DNA, the CDR3 is TGTGCCAGCAGCAACGACAGGAGGGGTAGCACCGGGGAGCTGTTTTTT. Translated: CASSNDRRGSTGELFF.

CDR3: CSASLVGTLAGGPSDTQYF. The DNA of the CDR3 is TGCAGTGCTAGTCTCGTTGGGACTTTAGCGGGGGGGCCTTCAGATACGCAGTATTTT. The rearrangement links TRBV20-1 to TRBJ2-3, with 11 bases fitting TRBD2. Germline V gene data show CDR1 as DFQATT and CDR2 as SNEGSKA (reference sequence). The CDR3 sequence is 19 residues long. V shed 3 bases and J 4 bases; nucleotides not matched to a gene: 18.

The V gene is TRBV10-2, the J gene TRBJ1-2; 8 bases are a match to TRBD1. Germline CDR1 WSHSY, CDR2 SAAADI. The V gene end was trimmed by 2 bases and the J gene end by 4 bases; junction bases not matched to a gene: 9. This CDR3 is built from 16 residues. The CDR3 here is CASSEGGAGGIYGYTF. CDR3 DNA sequence: TGCGCCAGCAGTGAGGGGGGGGCAGGGGGCATCTATGGCTACACCTTC.

The rearrangement uses TRBV4-1 and TRBJ2-1; D is possibly TRBD1 (5 bases). Deletions cut 1 base from V and 1 base from J, with 8 bases between. Germline V lookup: CDR1 MGHRA, CDR2 YSYEKL. The CDR3 sequence is 15 residues long. CDR3 amino acids: CASSQGQSSYNEQFF. CDR3 coding DNA: TGCGCCAGCAGCCAAGGACAGTCTTCCTACAATGAGCAGTTCTTC.

Written as DNA, the CDR3 is TGTGCCAGCAGCAAGGCGACAGGGGTCGGGTCTGGAAACACCATATATTTT. Residues: CASSKATGVGSGNTIYF. The V call is TRBV7-9, the J call TRBJ1-3; 8 nucleotides line up with TRBD1. The V segment lost 5 bases and the J segment 1 base; nucleotides outside the gene matches: 10. CDR3 length: 17 residues. Germline V CDR1 and CDR2: SEHNR, FQNEAQ (reference sequence).

The chain combines TRBV21-1 with TRBJ2-7; the table gives TRBD2 as D, unverified against the DNA. TRBV21-1 is a pseudogene. This CDR3 has 16 amino acids. The CDR3, as DNA: TGTGCCAGCAGCAAAATGAAGAGGGGGGGCCGAAACGAGCAGTACTTC. The encoded protein is CASSKMKRGGRNEQYF.

This clone occurred once. The CDR3 loop reads CASSYLASGGSNEQFF. CDR3 coding DNA: TGTGCCAGCAGTTACTTGGCTAGCGGGGGGTCCAATGAGCAGTTCTTC. This chain links TRBV6-5 with TRBJ2-1; TRBD2 agrees at 11 bases. The V gene end was trimmed by 1 base and the J gene end by 6 bases; junction bases not matched to a gene: 5. Looked up from germline, CDR1 is MNHEY and CDR2 is SVGAGI. The CDR3 runs to 16 residues.

The genes are TRBV9 and TRBJ2-3, with 10 bases matching TRBD2. This CDR3 has 15 amino acids. Germline-derived CDR1 and CDR2 are SGDLS and YYNGEE. The V segment lost 3 bases and the J segment 6 bases; nucleotides outside the gene matches: 7. The CDR3 protein is CASSEGGLALDTQYF. For the CDR3, the DNA is TGTGCCAGCAGCGAGGGGGGACTAGCGTTGGATACGCAGTATTTT.

This clone was observed a few times. V gene TRBV19 combines with J gene TRBJ1-6; D might be TRBD1 (5 bases). Deletions cut 11 bases from V and 5 bases from J, with 10 bases between. The CDR3 loop spans 12 amino acids. Germline-derived CDR1 and CDR2 are LNHDA and SQIVND (reference sequence). CDR3 amino acids: CAAQGDNSPLHF. The CDR3 nucleotides read TGTGCCGCACAAGGGGATAATTCACCCCTCCACTTT.

V gene TRBV5-4 combines with J gene TRBJ2-7, with D perhaps assigned TRBD1 or TRBD2 (6 bases each). V lost 0 bases and J lost 4, with 11 bases in between. Germline CDR1 and CDR2: SGHNT and YYREEE (reference sequence). The CDR3 contains 14 residues. CDR3 residues: CASSLEGGLYEQYF. The CDR3 nucleotides are TGTGCCAGCAGCTTGGAGGGGGGCCTTTACGAGCAGTACTTC.